The 23 T cell receptor beta chains presented below share a single source sample, sequenced in a study of response to subunit inactivated influenza vaccine. From the RT-PCR reads, TCRdb called clonotypes with MiXCR, one entry per CDR3 protein. The sample contains approximately 700,000 distinct CDR3 sequences, about 15% of which appear only once. The source was PBMCs from blood, collected 11 to 12 days after vaccination. All receptors come from a man in his forties or fifties who received an inactivated influenza vaccine.

The table lists this clonotype with many counts. One end of the junction does not line up with germline, which may come from a read error. The chain is built from TRBV5-1 and TRBJ1-5; D unresolved. Looked up from germline, CDR1 is SGHRS and CDR2 is YFSETQ. The CDR3 contains 13 residues. The CDR3 nucleotides read TGTGCCAGCAGCTTAGCGGGCAATCAGCCCCAGCATTTT. Translation: CASSLAGNQPQHF.

This chain uses TRBV20-1 with TRBJ2-3; TRBD2 is a possible D gene (6 bases). Germline V CDR1 and CDR2: DFQATT, SNEGSKA (reference sequence). The CDR3 covers 14 residues. CDR3 amino acids: CFADQRARTDTQYF. The CDR3 coding sequence is TGCTTTGCTGACCAGCGGGCCCGCACAGATACGCAGTATTTT.

This clonotype was counted a few times. The chain couples TRBV5-6 to TRBJ2-3, with a possible D match to TRBD2 (6 bases). Trimming removed 3 bases from V and 1 base from J, with 12 bases in between. CDR3 length: 15 residues. Germline assignment: CDR1 SGHDT and CDR2 YYEEEE. This CDR3 is CASSSMTRGTDTQYF. CDR3 DNA sequence: TGTGCCAGCAGCTCGATGACTAGAGGCACAGATACGCAGTATTTT. The complete variable domain, with remaining parts taken from reference TRBV5-6 and TRBJ2-3, reads DAGVTQSPTHLIKTRGQQVTLRCSPKSGHDTVSWYQQALGQGPQFIFQYYEEEERQRGNFPDRFSGHQFPNYSSELNVNALLLGDSALYLCASSSMTRGTDTQYFGPGTRLTVL.

The chain recombines TRBV28 with TRBJ2-6; 9 nucleotides agree with TRBD1. This CDR3 spans 19 amino acids. The V and J ends lost 5 bases and 0 bases, in that order; junction bases with no gene match: 11. In germline, CDR1 is MDHEN, CDR2 SYDVKM. The CDR3 nucleotides read TGTGCCAGCAGTAGTCCCGGGACAGGGATAGGCTCTGGGGCCAACGTCCTGACTTTC. Translation: CASSSPGTGIGSGANVLTF.

Of note for this clonotype: One junction end does not reproduce the germline sequence, and a read error may be involved. This chain links TRBV4-3 with TRBJ2-7; 7 positions match TRBD1. The length of the CDR3 is 14 residues. The germline V gene has CDR1 LGHNA and CDR2 YSLEER. This CDR3 reads CASSQGTGSYERYF. CDR3 coding DNA: TGCGCCAGCAGCCAAGGGACAGGCTCCTACGAGCGGTACTTC.

This clonotype appeared many times. The chain recombines TRBV5-1 with TRBJ2-3; TRBD2 matches at 9 bases. The trim removed 1 base at V and 3 bases at J, leaving 6 bases unmatched. This CDR3 has 16 residues. Germline-derived CDR1 and CDR2 are SGHRS and YFSETQ. In nucleotides, the CDR3 is TGCGCCAGCAGCTTGAGGGCTAGCGGGGCAACAGATACGCAGTATTTT. This sequence encodes CASSLRASGATDTQYF.

The chain has TRBV28 and TRBJ2-5; TRBD2 might be the D (6 bases). The CDR3 has 15 residues. The germline V gene has CDR1 MDHEN and CDR2 SYDVKM. V was trimmed by 1 base and J by 1 base, leaving 10 bases between them. In DNA form, the CDR3 reads TGTGCCAGCAGTTTATTTGGTAGCGGCCAAGAGACCCAGTACTTC. This encodes CASSLFGSGQETQYF.

This clonotype occurred many times. The chain recombines TRBV6-1 with TRBJ2-4; TRBD2 matches at 10 bases. J lost 8 bases, V lost 5 bases, and 6 bases had no gene match. In germline, CDR1 is MNHNS, CDR2 SASEGT. This CDR3 is 14 amino acids long. The CDR3 spells CASSQRAGGDIQYF. The DNA for the CDR3 is TGTGCCAGCAGTCAACGAGCGGGAGGGGACATTCAGTACTTC.

This clonotype has just a few counts. The J gene is TRBJ2-1, the V gene TRBV7-2; TRBD2 matches 11 bases. Germline V gives CDR1 SGHTA, CDR2 FQGNSA. The CDR3 spans 14 residues. J was trimmed by 9 bases and V by 1 base; bases with no gene match: 2. This CDR3 is CASSLVAGGAEQFF. The DNA for the CDR3 is TGTGCCAGCAGCTTAGTAGCGGGGGGGGCTGAGCAGTTCTTC.

Here the CDR3 DNA reads TGCAGTGCTAGAGATGGTCTAGCGGGGGCGCAGCAGTATTTT. Its protein product is CSARDGLAGAQQYF. The gene calls are TRBV20-1 and TRBJ2-3; 10 positions match TRBD2. CDR1 DFQATT and CDR2 SNEGSKA come from the germline V gene (reference sequence). The V segment lost 0 bases and the J segment 11 bases; nucleotides outside the gene matches: 8. The CDR3 runs 14 residues.

This rearrangement joins TRBV6-5 to TRBJ2-2, with D perhaps matching TRBD2 (6 bases). Germline-derived CDR1 and CDR2 are MNHEY and SVGAGI. The V gene lost 4 bases and the J gene lost 4 bases, with 16 bases spanning the gap. The CDR3 extends over 16 amino acids. The CDR3 DNA follows: TGTGCCAGCAGTTCGCGACCGAGGCGGGGCACCGGGGAGCTGTTTTTT. Its translation: CASSSRPRRGTGELFF.

The V call is TRBV29-1, the J call TRBJ2-2, with D perhaps TRBD2 (7 bases). Germline CDR1 SQVTM, CDR2 ANQGSEA. Trimming left V 6 bases short and J 5 bases short, with 16 bases between. The CDR3 extends over 14 amino acids. The CDR3 here is CSVGGGAETGELFF. CDR3 in DNA: TGCAGCGTGGGCGGGGGCGCGGAGACCGGGGAGCTGTTTTTT.

This clonotype was seen a single time. This chain uses TRBV25-1 with TRBJ2-1; perhaps TRBD2 as D (5 bases). The ends were cut back, 6 bases at V and 2 bases at J, with 17 bases in the middle. Germline lookup yields CDR1 MGHDK and CDR2 SYGVNS. The CDR3 is 16 residues long. The CDR3 DNA follows: TGTGCCAGCAGCCCCGGCCCAGCGGAAACCTACAATGAGCAGTTCTTC. Translation: CASSPGPAETYNEQFF.

The chain uses TRBV7-9 and TRBJ2-7; 8 positions match TRBD1. V trimming: 0 bases; J trimming: 3 bases; junction bases outside the gene matches: 4. There are 15 residues in the CDR3. Germline-derived CDR1 and CDR2 are SEHNR and FQNEAQ (reference sequence). Here the CDR3 DNA reads TGTGCCAGCAGCTTAGCCTTGGGACAGGACTACGAGCAGTACTTC. This codes for CASSLALGQDYEQYF.

This clonotype was recorded a few times. The V call is TRBV3-1, the J call TRBJ2-3; 8 bases are shared with TRBD1. CDR1 and CDR2 (germline): LGHDT, YNNKEL (reference sequence). The ends lost 4 bases at V and 0 bases at J; junction bases unmatched: 9. The CDR3 loop spans 17 amino acids. CDR3 residues: CASSPSLGQESTDTQYF. The CDR3 coding sequence is TGTGCCAGCAGCCCAAGCTTGGGACAGGAGAGCACAGATACGCAGTATTTT.

This clonotype was found a few times. The V gene is TRBV12-3 or TRBV12-4, the J gene TRBJ2-1; no clear D. Trimming removed 5 bases at V and 0 bases at J, with 8 bases between. The CDR3 is 14 amino acids. The CDR3 loop is CASSNVVSYNEQFF. In DNA form, the CDR3 reads TGTGCCAGCAGTAACGTAGTCTCCTACAATGAGCAGTTCTTC.

This clonotype has at least ten counts. V usage is TRBV25-1 and J usage is TRBJ1-1; D is unresolved. Trimming left V 1 base short and J 0 bases short, with 9 bases between. The CDR3 runs 15 residues. Germline V gene sequence: CDR1 MGHDK, CDR2 SYGVNS. CDR3 in DNA: TGTGCCAGCAGTGAATTCGCTGAGATGAACACTGAAGCTTTCTTT. Amino acids: CASSEFAEMNTEAFF.

The chain couples TRBV7-2 to TRBJ2-3; D is perhaps TRBD2 (6 bases). The germline V and J ends were trimmed by 0 bases and 3 bases, with 13 bases remaining between them. The CDR3 has 16 amino acids. Germline V gene data show CDR1 as SGHTA and CDR2 as FQGNSA. The CDR3 DNA sequence: TGTGCCAGCAGCTTAGCCCCTAGCGCGGGTACAGATACGCAGTATTTT. Encoded protein: CASSLAPSAGTDTQYF.

This clonotype was seen a handful of times. The chain employs TRBV7-9 and TRBJ2-3; 15 bases agree with TRBD2. The germline CDR1 and CDR2 sequences are SEHNR and FQNEAQ (reference sequence). The trim removed 5 bases at V and 7 bases at J, leaving 10 bases unmatched. CDR3 size: 17 residues. Here the CDR3 DNA reads TGTGCCAGCAGCAACCCGGGACTAGCGGGAGGAACGCATACGCAGTATTTT. It codes for CASSNPGLAGGTHTQYF. The full variable domain, completed using reference TRBV7-9 and TRBJ2-3, is DTGVSQNPRHKITKRGQNVTFRCDPISEHNRLYWYRQTLGQGPEFLTYFQNEAQLEKSRLLSDRFSAERPKGSFSTLEIQRTEQGDSAMYLCASSNPGLAGGTHTQYFGPGTRLTVL.

In its sample, this clonotype was seen a few times. This chain links TRBV12-3 or TRBV12-4 with TRBJ2-3, with unresolved D. The CDR3 loop spans 15 amino acids. Trimming left V 2 bases short and J 3 bases short, with 12 bases between. The CDR3 loop is CASSLQVPQTDTQYF. CDR3 bases: TGTGCCAGCAGTTTACAGGTACCCCAGACAGATACGCAGTATTTT.

V and J are TRBV10-3 and TRBJ2-4, with D possibly being TRBD1 or TRBD2 (6 bases each). Looked up from germline, CDR1 is ENHRY and CDR2 is SYGVKD. Trimming removed 3 bases at V and 4 bases at J, with 22 bases between. The CDR3 has 18 residues. Written as DNA, the CDR3 is TGTGCCATCAGTGACTTAGGAGGGGGGACCAAGCAGAAAAACATTCAGTACTTC. Residues: CAISDLGGGTKQKNIQYF.

This sequence joins TRBV20-1 and TRBJ2-3; D possibly corresponds to TRBD1 (6 bases). The length of the CDR3 is 15 residues. Germline V CDR1 and CDR2: DFQATT, SNEGSKA (reference sequence). V lost 8 bases and J lost 2, with 20 bases in between. DNA of the CDR3: TGCAGTAGCGAATACAGGGCTGGGGCCACAGATACGCAGTATTTT. The encoded protein is CSSEYRAGATDTQYF.

At least ten counts were recorded for this clonotype. The chain joins TRBV3-1 to TRBJ1-5; tentative D call: TRBD1 (6 bases). The CDR3 spans 22 residues. Germline CDR1 is LGHDT and CDR2 is YNNKEL (reference sequence). Trimming removed 3 bases from V and 0 bases from J, with 30 bases in between. The CDR3 DNA sequence: TGTGCCAGCAGCCAGCTGGTTGACAGGTCCCCTCCCCTCATCTTTAGCAATCAGCCCCAGCATTTT. It encodes CASSQLVDRSPPLIFSNQPQHF.